Each of the 14 T cell receptor beta chains below was sequenced from the same sample in a study of identical twins. TCRdb called the 5' RACE reads again in MiXCR, with one record for every CDR3 protein. The table has hundreds of thousands of distinct CDR3 sequences, 6.1% seen once; the top ten hold about 1.8%. What was sequenced was naive T cells sorted from blood. The source of these receptors is a man aged 18-30 years in good health.

The genes are TRBV4-1 and TRBJ2-4; 7 bases agree with TRBD1. V lost 4 bases, J lost 4 bases, and 13 bases stayed unmatched. The germline V gene encodes CDR1 MGHRA and CDR2 YSYEKL. The CDR3 has 17 residues. The CDR3 here is CASSRSLQGTDKNIQYF. The CDR3 region has the DNA TGCGCCAGCAGCCGATCTCTACAGGGGACAGATAAAAACATTCAGTACTTC.

This clonotype has just a few counts. Its ends do not fully match the called genes, so a read error is possible. This sequence joins TRBV29-1 and TRBJ2-1; 8 bases align to TRBD1. Germline loops: CDR1 SQVTM, CDR2 ANQGSEA. The CDR3 is 14 amino acids. This chain's CDR3 is CSVKEGQGLIEQFF. The CDR3 region has the DNA TGCAGCGTTAAAGAAGGACAGGGTTTGATTGAGCAGTTCTTC.

This clonotype was observed many times. CDR3 region: CASSYSITGQTRTYEQYF. The DNA of the CDR3 is TGTGCCAGCAGTTACTCGATTACAGGGCAGACGAGAACCTACGAGCAGTACTTC. J is TRBJ2-7 and V is TRBV6-2 or TRBV6-3; a possible D gene is TRBD1 (6 bases). Germline V gives CDR1 MNHEY, CDR2 SVGEGT. The CDR3 is 18 amino acids. Trimming pared 0 bases from V and 2 bases from J, leaving 20 bases between.

With regard to this clonotype: A much larger clone differs by one base, so this may be a read error. The conserved closing phenylalanine or tryptophan is absent in this CDR3, likely reflecting a read error. The rearrangement joins TRBV20-1 to TRBJ2-1; 8 positions match TRBD1. Trimming at V came to 3 bases and at J to 5 bases, leaving 6 bases not matched to a gene. Germline values: CDR1 DFQATT, CDR2 SNEGSKA (reference sequence). The CDR3 loop spans 14 amino acids. The DNA for the CDR3 is TGCAGTGCTAGTCCAGGGGGCATTAACAATGAGCAGTTCTTA. It specifies CSASPGGINNEQFL.

The genes are TRBV6-1 and TRBJ2-1; 15 bases are shared with TRBD2. CDR1 and CDR2 from the germline V gene are MNHNS and SASEGT. This CDR3 spans 18 amino acids. With 5 bases clipped from V and 4 bases from J, the junction kept 9 bases outside the gene matches. CDR3 nucleotide sequence: TGTGCCAGCAGTCCCGCGGGACTAGCGGGAGGTTTATACAATGAGCAGTTCTTC. It encodes CASSPAGLAGGLYNEQFF.

A few counts support this clonotype. The chain has TRBV20-1 and TRBJ2-4, with D perhaps TRBD2 (5 bases). The ends were cut back, 1 base at V and 6 bases at J, with 13 bases in the middle. Germline loops: CDR1 DFQATT, CDR2 SNEGSKA (reference sequence). This CDR3 contains 14 residues. CDR3 nucleotide sequence: TGCAGTGCTAGAGGTTCGCCGAGGGCAAACATTCAGTACTTC. Its translation is CSARGSPRANIQYF.

The sample holds one count of this clonotype. The chain carries TRBV12-3 or TRBV12-4 and TRBJ2-3; a possible D gene is TRBD2 (6 bases). V was cut by 7 bases and J by 3 bases, with 17 bases left in between. The CDR3 spans 15 residues. The CDR3 DNA sequence: TGTGCCAGCATCCTGGGCGGGATGAGTACAGATACGCAGTATTTT. It codes for CASILGGMSTDTQYF.

This clonotype was recorded at least ten times. The chain is built from TRBV29-1 and TRBJ1-4; a possible D gene is TRBD1 (6 bases). CDR3 length: 15 amino acids. Germline CDR1 reads SQVTM; CDR2 reads ANQGSEA. Trimming left V 1 base short and J 5 bases short, with 14 bases between. The CDR3 region is CSVEVGGQPNEKLFF. The CDR3 DNA is TGCAGCGTTGAAGTTGGCGGACAGCCGAATGAAAAACTGTTTTTT.

In its sample, this clonotype was seen a few times. This chain connects TRBV19 to TRBJ2-7; TRBD1 agrees at 8 bases. This CDR3 is 15 amino acids long. V lost 6 bases, J lost 0 bases, and 7 bases stayed unmatched. In germline, CDR1 is LNHDA, CDR2 SQIVND (reference sequence). CDR3 coding DNA: TGTGCCAGTAGGTCCGGGACAGGAGTCTCCTACGAGCAGTACTTC. Translated, it gives CASRSGTGVSYEQYF.

In this sample, this clonotype turned up a few times. V is TRBV28 and J is TRBJ2-3, with a tentative D call TRBD2 (5 bases). V lost 8 bases, J lost 2 bases, and 20 bases lay in between. Germline values: CDR1 MDHEN, CDR2 SYDVKM. The length of the CDR3 is 16 residues. CDR3: CASGSTSGRHTDTQYF. The DNA for the CDR3 is TGTGCCAGCGGGTCGACGAGCGGCCGTCACACAGATACGCAGTATTTT.

This clonotype was observed many times. The V gene is TRBV29-1, the J gene TRBJ2-3; 9 bases are shared with TRBD2. CDR3 length: 12 amino acids. V was clipped by 7 bases and J by 12 bases; unmatched bases: 11. Germline V lookup: CDR1 SQVTM, CDR2 ANQGSEA. CDR3 amino acids: CSADLAGALQYF. The CDR3 DNA sequence: TGCAGCGCGGACTTAGCGGGAGCACTACAGTATTTT.

Only a few counts were recorded for this clonotype. The chain carries TRBV7-2 and TRBJ2-7, with D possibly matching TRBD1 (5 bases). Germline CDR1 is SGHTA and CDR2 is FQGNSA. V dropped 1 base and J dropped 6 bases, with 13 bases sitting between them. The CDR3 loop spans 14 amino acids. This CDR3 reads CASSLVSQGGEQYF. DNA of the CDR3: TGTGCCAGCAGCTTAGTCTCCCAGGGTGGCGAGCAGTACTTC.

In its sample, this clonotype was seen a few times. The chain is built from TRBV5-5 and TRBJ1-1; D gene unclear. Germline V CDR1 and CDR2: SGHKS, YYEKEE (reference sequence). Between the trimmed V and J ends, which lost 0 bases and 1 base, there was a span of 10 bases. CDR3 size: 15 residues. CDR3 nucleotide sequence: TGTGCCAGCAGCTTGGTAGCCTCCGGGAACACTGAAGCTTTCTTT. This translates into CASSLVASGNTEAFF.

In its sample, this clonotype was seen many times. V usage is TRBV20-1 and J usage is TRBJ1-4; 7 bases agree with TRBD1. V gave up 3 bases and J gave up 6 bases; unmatched junction bases: 7. CDR1 and CDR2 (germline): DFQATT, SNEGSKA (reference sequence). CDR3 length equals 14 residues. This chain's CDR3 is CSASRTGEDEKLFF. The CDR3 DNA follows: TGCAGTGCTAGCAGAACAGGGGAGGATGAAAAACTGTTTTTT.